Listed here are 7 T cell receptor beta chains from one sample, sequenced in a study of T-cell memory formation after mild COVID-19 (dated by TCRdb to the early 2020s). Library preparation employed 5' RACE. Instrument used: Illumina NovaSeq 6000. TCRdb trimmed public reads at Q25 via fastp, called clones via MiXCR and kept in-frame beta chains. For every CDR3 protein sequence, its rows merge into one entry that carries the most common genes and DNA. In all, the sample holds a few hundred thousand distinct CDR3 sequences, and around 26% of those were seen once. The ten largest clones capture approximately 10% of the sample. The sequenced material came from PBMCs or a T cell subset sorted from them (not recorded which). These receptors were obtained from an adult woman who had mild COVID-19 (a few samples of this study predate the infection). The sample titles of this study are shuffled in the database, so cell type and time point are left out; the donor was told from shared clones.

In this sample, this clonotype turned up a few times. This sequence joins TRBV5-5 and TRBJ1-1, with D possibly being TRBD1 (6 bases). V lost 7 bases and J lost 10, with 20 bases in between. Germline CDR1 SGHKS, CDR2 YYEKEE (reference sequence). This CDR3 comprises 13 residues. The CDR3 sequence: CASSPYSGVGAFF. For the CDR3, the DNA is TGTGCCAGCTCCCCATACTCAGGGGTAGGAGCTTTCTTT.

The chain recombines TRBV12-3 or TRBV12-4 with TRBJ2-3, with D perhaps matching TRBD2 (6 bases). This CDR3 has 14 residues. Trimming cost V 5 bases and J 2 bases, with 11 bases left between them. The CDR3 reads CASSLGGLTDTQYF. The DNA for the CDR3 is TGTGCCAGCAGTCTGGGAGGCCTCACAGATACGCAGTATTTT.

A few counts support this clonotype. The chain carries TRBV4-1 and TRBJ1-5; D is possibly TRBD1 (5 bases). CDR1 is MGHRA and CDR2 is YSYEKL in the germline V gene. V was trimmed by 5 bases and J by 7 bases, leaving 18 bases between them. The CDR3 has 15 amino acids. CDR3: CASSDFDSASQPQHF. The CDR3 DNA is TGCGCCAGCAGCGATTTCGACAGTGCCTCGCAGCCCCAGCATTTT.

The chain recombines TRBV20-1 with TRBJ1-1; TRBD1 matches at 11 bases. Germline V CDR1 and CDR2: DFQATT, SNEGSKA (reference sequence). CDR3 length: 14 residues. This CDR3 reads CGGTGGSVNTEAFF. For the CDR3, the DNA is TGCGGAGGGACAGGGGGATCGGTGAACACTGAAGCTTTCTTT.

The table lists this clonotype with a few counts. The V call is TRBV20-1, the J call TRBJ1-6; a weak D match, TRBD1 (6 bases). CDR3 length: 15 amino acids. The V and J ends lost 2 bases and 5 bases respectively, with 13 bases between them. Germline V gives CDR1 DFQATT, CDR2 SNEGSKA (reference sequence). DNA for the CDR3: TGCAGTGCTAGACGACAGGTGATTAATAATTCACCCCTCCACTTT. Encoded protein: CSARRQVINNSPLHF.

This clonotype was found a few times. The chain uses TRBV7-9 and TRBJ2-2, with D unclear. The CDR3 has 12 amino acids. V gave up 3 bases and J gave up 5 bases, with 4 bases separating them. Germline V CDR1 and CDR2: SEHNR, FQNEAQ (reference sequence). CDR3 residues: CASSLLTGELFF. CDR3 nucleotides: TGTGCCAGCAGCTTGTTGACCGGGGAGCTGTTTTTT.

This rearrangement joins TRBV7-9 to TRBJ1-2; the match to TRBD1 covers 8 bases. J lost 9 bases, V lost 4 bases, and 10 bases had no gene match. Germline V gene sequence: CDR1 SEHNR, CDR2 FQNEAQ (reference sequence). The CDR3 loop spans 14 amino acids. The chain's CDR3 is CASSSDRGQFSYTF. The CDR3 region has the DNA TGTGCCAGCAGCTCCGACAGGGGCCAATTCAGCTACACCTTC.